This passage covers 22 T cell receptor beta chains from one sample sequenced in a study of blood T cell repertoires in COVID-19. The data were produced by immunoSEQ multiplex PCR, yet TCRdb's version contains in-frame clones alone and is incomplete. The sample shows about 240,000 clones, around 86% of them seen only once. Input material: peripheral blood. These receptor sequences come from a young man who had recovered from COVID-19.

The chain combines TRBV28 with TRBJ1-2, with 10 positions matching TRBD1. V lost 8 bases and J lost 5; bases outside the gene matches: 5. Looked up from germline, CDR1 is MDHEN and CDR2 is SYDVKM. CDR3 length: 13 residues. CDR3 residues: CASERQGAYGYTF. For the CDR3, the DNA is TGTGCCAGCGAGAGACAGGGGGCTTATGGCTACACCTTC.

The chain couples TRBV7-2 to TRBJ1-2; D is ambiguous. This CDR3 is built from 14 residues. Germline CDR1 SGHTA, CDR2 FQGNSA. The ends were cut back, 3 bases at V and 0 bases at J, with 8 bases in the middle. The DNA for the CDR3 is TGTGCCAGCAGCTTTGGCGGTCCTAACTATGGCTACACCTTC. Its translation: CASSFGGPNYGYTF.

V and J are TRBV5-1 and TRBJ2-3, with 9 bases that match TRBD1. The J segment lost 4 bases and the V segment lost 4 bases, leaving 7 bases of the junction unmatched. Germline CDR1 reads SGHRS; CDR2 reads YFSETQ. The CDR3 is 15 residues long. CDR3 amino acids: CASSITGGRADTQYF. CDR3 sequence (DNA): TGCGCCAGCAGCATAACAGGGGGCCGGGCAGATACGCAGTATTTT.

The V gene is TRBV5-4, the J gene TRBJ1-5, with D possibly matching TRBD1 (5 bases). Germline V gene sequence: CDR1 SGHNT, CDR2 YYREEE (reference sequence). This CDR3 comprises 14 residues. Trimming stripped 0 bases from V and 5 bases from J, with 9 bases between. The CDR3 bases are TGTGCCAGCAGCTTGGCAGGGTGGCATCAGCCCCAGCATTTT. Translation gives CASSLAGWHQPQHF.

This chain uses TRBV7-8 with TRBJ2-2; possibly TRBD2 for D (6 bases). Germline CDR1 is SGHVS and CDR2 is FQNEAQ. V was pared by 7 bases and J by 7 bases, with 16 bases between. The CDR3 loop spans 14 amino acids. CDR3 in amino acids: CASTGGSVVGELFF. CDR3 in DNA: TGTGCCAGCACTGGAGGGAGTGTGGTCGGGGAGCTGTTTTTT.

The chain has TRBV18 and TRBJ2-5, with D possibly matching TRBD1 (5 bases). V was shortened by 2 bases and J by 5 bases, with 12 bases between the two germline ends. There are 14 residues in the CDR3. Germline CDR1 is KGHSH and CDR2 is LQKENI. In DNA, the CDR3 is TGTGCCAGCTCACCAACCAGGGATATTGAGACCCAGTACTTC. Residues: CASSPTRDIETQYF.

This chain uses TRBV28 with TRBJ2-7; possible D gene TRBD1, 6 bases. From germline, CDR1 is MDHEN and CDR2 SYDVKM. The CDR3 runs to 14 residues. Trimming cost V 5 bases and J 1 base, with 12 bases left between them. The CDR3 spells CASSPRTASYEQYV. The CDR3 coding sequence is TGTGCCAGCAGTCCACGGACAGCATCCTACGAGCAGTACGTC.

The chain is built from TRBV11-1 and TRBJ2-1; 10 bases are shared with TRBD2. The germline gives CDR1 SGHAT, CDR2 FQDESV (reference sequence). There are 16 residues in the CDR3. V gave up 1 base and J gave up 4 bases; unmatched junction bases: 4. CDR3 sequence (DNA): TGTGCCAGCAGCTTAGTAGCGGGGGGTTTTTACAATGAGCAGTTCTTC. Translating gives CASSLVAGGFYNEQFF. Complete variable domain (other parts from reference TRBV11-1 and TRBJ2-1): EAEVAQSPRYKITEKSQAVAFWCDPISGHATLYWYRQILGQGPELLVQFQDESVVDDSQLPKDRFSAERLKGVDSTLKIQPAELGDSAMYLCASSLVAGGFYNEQFFGPGTRLTVL.

The chain is built from TRBV2 and TRBJ2-7; 10 bases agree with TRBD2. The germline V gene encodes CDR1 SNHLY and CDR2 FYNNEI. J lost 3 bases, V lost 3 bases, and 5 bases had no gene match. This CDR3 has 15 amino acids. The CDR3 loop reads CASSESRLAGYEQYF. CDR3 nucleotides: TGTGCCAGCAGTGAGAGTAGACTAGCGGGCTACGAGCAGTACTTC. Combining the CDR3 with reference TRBV2 and TRBJ2-7 gives the whole variable domain EPEVTQTPSHQVTQMGQEVILRCVPISNHLYFYWYRQILGQKVEFLVSFYNNEISEKSEIFDDQFSVERPDGSNFTLKIRSTKLEDSAMYFCASSESRLAGYEQYFGPGTRLTVT.

The genes are TRBV9 and TRBJ1-2; 7 bases fit TRBD1. The germline CDR1 and CDR2 sequences are SGDLS and YYNGEE. The CDR3 is 14 amino acids. V lost 4 bases and J lost 8; bases outside the gene matches: 11. CDR3 DNA: TGTGCCAGCAGCTTGACAGGGCTCGCATGGGGCTACACCTTC. As protein: CASSLTGLAWGYTF.

V gene TRBV5-4 combines with J gene TRBJ2-3; D is possibly TRBD2 (5 bases). This CDR3 spans 15 amino acids. Germline V gives CDR1 SGHNT, CDR2 YYREEE (reference sequence). V gave up 2 bases and J gave up 0 bases, with 10 bases separating them. The CDR3 sequence: CASSFARTSTDTQYF. The CDR3 bases are TGTGCCAGCAGCTTCGCGCGGACTAGCACAGATACGCAGTATTTT.

The rearrangement joins TRBV11-3 to TRBJ1-1, with D possibly being TRBD1 (6 bases). There are 14 residues in the CDR3. The V and J ends lost 1 base and 2 bases respectively, with 8 bases between them. Germline V gives CDR1 SGHNT, CDR2 YENEEA. Written as DNA, the CDR3 is TGTGCCAGCAGCTTAGGAGGGGGAAACACTGAAGCTTTCTTT. Protein sequence: CASSLGGGNTEAFF.

This chain uses TRBV7-9 with TRBJ1-1; TRBD1 matches 7 bases. Trimming took 4 bases from V and 5 from J; bases not matched to a gene: 10. Germline CDR1 and CDR2: SEHNR and FQNEAQ (reference sequence). The CDR3 is 15 residues long. The CDR3 DNA follows: TGTGCCAGCAGCTCGACCGACCAGGGGGTTACTGAAGCTTTCTTT. Its protein product is CASSSTDQGVTEAFF.

This clone was counted once. The V and J genes are TRBV6-6 and TRBJ2-7; 8 positions match TRBD1. Unmatched junction bases numbered 12, after V lost 6 bases and J lost 5 bases. Germline assignment: CDR1 MNHNY and CDR2 SVGAGI (reference sequence). This CDR3 comprises 15 residues. This chain's CDR3 is CASSPGQGEADEQYV. The CDR3 DNA is TGTGCCAGCAGCCCCGGACAGGGTGAGGCGGACGAGCAGTACGTC.

The V gene is TRBV7-9, the J gene TRBJ2-2; 13 positions match TRBD2. V trimming: 5 bases; J trimming: 1 base; junction bases outside the gene matches: 10. The CDR3 runs 19 residues. Germline V gene lookup returns CDR1 SEHNR and CDR2 FQNEAQ (reference sequence). The CDR3 region has the DNA TGTGCCAGCAGCACCAATGGAGGGACTAGCGGGGTGAACACCGGGGAGCTGTTTTTT. This sequence encodes CASSTNGGTSGVNTGELFF.

The rearrangement uses TRBV6-1 and TRBJ2-7, with TRBD2 as a possible D gene (5 bases). CDR1 and CDR2 from the germline V gene are MNHNS and SASEGT. CDR3 length: 12 residues. V was shortened by 5 bases and J by 6 bases, with 11 bases between the two germline ends. Written as DNA, the CDR3 is TGTGCCAGCAGTACTAGAGGAGGCGAGCAGTACGTC. It codes for CASSTRGGEQYV.

This chain connects TRBV7-8 to TRBJ2-7; 14 positions agree with TRBD2. Trimming removed 4 bases from V and 0 bases from J; junction bases left unmatched: 11. From germline, CDR1 is SGHVS and CDR2 FQNEAQ. The CDR3 covers 19 residues. The CDR3 DNA sequence: TGTGCCAGCAGCTCGAGGGGACTAGCGGGGGTTTACGACTCCTACGAGCAGTACTTC. Translating gives CASSSRGLAGVYDSYEQYF.

The chain joins TRBV21-1 to TRBJ2-2; TRBD1, the table's D call, lacks a check against the DNA. TRBV21-1 is a documented pseudogene. The CDR3 consists of 16 residues. The CDR3 coding sequence is TGTGCCAGCAGCCGGGGACAGGCGGCGGACACCGGGGAGCTGTTTTTT. This sequence encodes CASSRGQAADTGELFF.

This clone appeared a single time. This chain uses TRBV6-1 with TRBJ2-1; 8 bases match TRBD2. The J segment lost 0 bases and the V segment lost 3 bases, leaving 1 base of the junction unmatched. The CDR3 runs to 15 residues. Germline-derived CDR1 and CDR2 are MNHNS and SASEGT. The CDR3 spells CASSEGTSSYNEQFF. In DNA, the CDR3 is TGTGCCAGCAGTGAGGGGACTAGCTCCTACAATGAGCAGTTCTTC.

CDR3 sequence: CASSQGQGAISYEQYF. Written as DNA, the CDR3 is TGCGCCAGCAGCCAAGGGCAGGGGGCCATCTCCTACGAGCAGTACTTC. The rearrangement links TRBV4-1 to TRBJ2-7, with 8 positions matching TRBD1. Per the germline V gene, CDR1 is MGHRA and CDR2 is YSYEKL. V gave up 1 base and J gave up 0 bases; unmatched junction bases: 5. The CDR3 runs to 16 residues.

CDR3 protein: CASSFGGWSTEAFF. The DNA for the CDR3 is TGTGCCAGCAGCTTCGGTGGCTGGAGCACTGAAGCTTTCTTT. This sequence joins TRBV11-2 and TRBJ1-1; D call uncertain. Per germline, CDR1 SGHAT and CDR2 FQNNGV. Trimming stripped 3 bases from V and 4 bases from J, with 12 bases between. The CDR3 loop spans 14 amino acids.

This chain uses TRBV2 with TRBJ1-2; 7 bases are shared with TRBD1. CDR1 is SNHLY, CDR2 FYNNEI, per germline. V shed 6 bases, J shed 8 bases, and the junction held 3 bases outside the gene matches. The CDR3 spans 11 residues. In DNA form, the CDR3 reads TGTGCCAGCAGGCGACAGGGAGGCTACACCTTC. It codes for CASRRQGGYTF.